The source of this TCR beta chain is a study of T cell responses to AZD1222 COVID-19 vaccine. Overall study results and limits: Nearly half of spike-specific TCRs reportedly target variant regions that are unmutated in the B.1.351 and B.1.1.7 variants. Mostly white British, mostly female donors; authors suggested clonal diversity may be underestimated.

V lost 1 base and J lost 5; bases outside the gene matches: 5. CDR3 size: 14 residues. Per the germline V gene, CDR1 is GTSNPN and CDR2 is SVGIG (reference sequence). Sequencing used immunoSEQ multiplex PCR; TCRdb keeps in-frame clones, though not all of them. This sample has some 170,000 clones, with approximately 87% found just once. As to this clone: Its antigen is unidentified.

The gene calls are TRBV30 and TRBJ1-1, with TRBD1 matching over 9 bases. This specimen consisted of peripheral blood, obtained 28 days after the second AZD1222 dose. The source is an adult who received the AZD1222 COVID-19 vaccine. CDR3 amino acids: CAWSAPGTGTEAFF. DNA for the CDR3: TGTGCCTGGAGTGCCCCCGGGACAGGGACTGAAGCTTTCTTT.